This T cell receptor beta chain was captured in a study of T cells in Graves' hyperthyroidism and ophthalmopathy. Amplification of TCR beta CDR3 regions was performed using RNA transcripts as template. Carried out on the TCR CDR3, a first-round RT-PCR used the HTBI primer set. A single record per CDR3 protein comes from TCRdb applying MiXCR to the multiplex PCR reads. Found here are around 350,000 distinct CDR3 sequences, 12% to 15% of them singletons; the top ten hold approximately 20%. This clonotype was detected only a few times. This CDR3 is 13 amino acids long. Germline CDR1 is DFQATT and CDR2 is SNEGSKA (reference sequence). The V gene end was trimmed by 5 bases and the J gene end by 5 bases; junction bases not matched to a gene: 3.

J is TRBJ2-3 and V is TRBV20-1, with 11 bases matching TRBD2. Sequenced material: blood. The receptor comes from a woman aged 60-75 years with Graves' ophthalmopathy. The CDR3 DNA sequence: TGCAGTGCTCAGACTAGCGGGAAAGATACGCAGTATTTT. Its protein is CSAQTSGKDTQYF.